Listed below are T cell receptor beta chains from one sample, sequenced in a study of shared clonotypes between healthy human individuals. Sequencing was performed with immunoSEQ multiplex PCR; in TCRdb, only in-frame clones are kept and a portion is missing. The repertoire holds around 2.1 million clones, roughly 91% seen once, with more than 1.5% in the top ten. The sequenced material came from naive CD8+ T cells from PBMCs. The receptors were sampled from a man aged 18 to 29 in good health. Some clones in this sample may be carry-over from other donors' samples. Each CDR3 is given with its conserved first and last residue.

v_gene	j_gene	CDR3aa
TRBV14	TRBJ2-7	CASSRERRDEQYF
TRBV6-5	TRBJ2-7	CASSYSVAANYEQYF
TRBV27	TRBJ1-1	CASSFVGVSGNTEAFF
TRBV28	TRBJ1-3	CASRPQGSSGNTIYF
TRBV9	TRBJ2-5	CASSAGLSYQETQYF
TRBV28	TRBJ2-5	CASSSPKEGVQETQYF
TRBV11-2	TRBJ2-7	CASSSAKASEAYEQYF
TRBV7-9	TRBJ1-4	CASSYRDSMNEKLFF
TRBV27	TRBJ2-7	CASSLTGEATYEQYF
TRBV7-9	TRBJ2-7	CASSLQGLPYEQYF
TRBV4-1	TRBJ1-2	CASSQPSFSIYGYTF
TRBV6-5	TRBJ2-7	CASSYRETMEEQYF
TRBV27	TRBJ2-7	CASSAWTSGSYEQYF
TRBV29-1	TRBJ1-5	CSVETPRDSPENQPQHF
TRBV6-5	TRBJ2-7	CASSYGEGVGEQYF
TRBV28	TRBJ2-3	CASSLRQGTDTQYF
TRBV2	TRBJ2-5	CAKGKSNQETQYF